This T cell receptor beta chain was retrieved from a study of technical replicates of blood from a handful of donors. The germline V and J ends were trimmed by 5 bases and 2 bases, with 10 bases remaining between them. Looked up from germline, CDR1 is SGHTA and CDR2 is FQGNSA. This CDR3 region has 13 residues. The repertoire was sequenced with immunoSEQ multiplex PCR; TCRdb's copy has only in-frame clones and lacks some. The sample lists under 85,000 clones; roughly 92% were seen once. This clonotype was sampled from a human donor in good health. Sequenced input: T cells isolated from PBMCs. The chain recombines TRBV7-2 with TRBJ2-7; possible D gene TRBD2, 5 bases. The DNA of the CDR3 is TGTGCCAGCAGCCCCCCCGGGACCTACGAGCAGTACTTC. Its translation is CASSPPGTYEQYF.